This entry lists 15 T cell receptor beta chains sequenced from one sample in a study of cytomegalovirus exposure and HLA in healthy donors. Both 60 Vbeta primers and 13 Jbeta primers went into the PCR. Profiled with immunoSEQ multiplex PCR; TCRdb holds only in-frame clones, not every one. The sample carries about 120,000 clones, about 75% recorded once. The sample taken for sequencing was PBMCs. The receptors stem from a man between 60 and 70 years old in good health and CMV-seropositive.

Comments on this clone: The junction departs from germline at one end; a sequencing error may be responsible. V and J are TRBV7-2 and TRBJ2-7, with 8 bases matching TRBD1. Per germline, CDR1 SGHTA and CDR2 FQGNSA. This CDR3 contains 14 residues. CDR3 residues: CASSLGRGPYGQYF. The DNA of the CDR3 is TGTGCCAGCAGCTTAGGCAGGGGGCCCTACGGGCAGTACTTC.

The CDR3 region has the DNA TGTGCCAGTAGTATAGTGGGGTCGGGATCGGGGCAAGAGACCCAGTACTTC. This sequence encodes CASSIVGSGSGQETQYF. The chain recombines TRBV19 with TRBJ2-5, with a weak D call TRBD2 (5 bases). This CDR3 spans 17 amino acids. Trimming stripped 1 base from V and 2 bases from J, with 17 bases between. The germline V gene has CDR1 LNHDA and CDR2 SQIVND (reference sequence).

This chain uses TRBV5-1 with TRBJ2-2, with TRBD1 matching 8 bases. Germline loops: CDR1 SGHRS, CDR2 YFSETQ. With 2 bases clipped from V and 7 bases from J, the junction kept 7 bases outside the gene matches. This CDR3 contains 15 residues. The CDR3 protein is CASSFARGQFGELFF. The CDR3 region has the DNA TGCGCCAGCAGCTTCGCCAGGGGGCAATTCGGGGAGCTGTTTTTT.

V gene TRBV6-4 combines with J gene TRBJ1-1, with 7 bases identical to TRBD1. The V gene's germline CDR1 is MRHNA and CDR2 SNTAGT. The CDR3 is 14 residues long. After removal of 6 bases from V and 4 bases from J, the junction contained 8 bases not matched to a gene. CDR3 protein: CASRAQTGITEAFF. The DNA for the CDR3 is TGTGCCAGCAGGGCCCAGACAGGGATCACTGAAGCTTTCTTT.

The chain recombines TRBV6-1 with TRBJ2-2; 7 bases agree with TRBD1. The germline gives CDR1 MNHNS, CDR2 SASEGT. This CDR3 has 14 residues. V was pared by 6 bases and J by 7 bases, with 8 bases of the junction left unmatched. CDR3 loop: CASRDGQVYGELFF. The CDR3 DNA sequence: TGTGCCAGCAGAGACGGACAGGTGTACGGGGAGCTGTTTTTT.

The chain links TRBV29-1 to TRBJ2-4, with 7 bases identical to TRBD1. This CDR3 is 13 amino acids long. Germline assignment: CDR1 SQVTM and CDR2 ANQGSEA. Trimming took 4 bases from V and 12 from J; bases not matched to a gene: 12. The CDR3 nucleotides read TGCAGCGTTGTAGGACTTTCAAGGGACAGTCAGTACTTC. Protein sequence: CSVVGLSRDSQYF.

The rearrangement joins TRBV10-1 to TRBJ2-3, with D tentatively TRBD1 (6 bases). Germline V lookup: CDR1 WNHNN, CDR2 SYGVQD (reference sequence). Trimming stripped 4 bases from V and 6 bases from J, with 11 bases between. The CDR3 extends over 13 amino acids. Written as DNA, the CDR3 is TGCGCCAGCAGTGGGGCAGGGGCCGATACGCAGTATTTT. Its translation is CASSGAGADTQYF.

The chain uses TRBV7-6 and TRBJ1-4, with D perhaps TRBD1 (5 bases). V was shortened by 3 bases and J by 5 bases, with 13 bases between the two germline ends. The germline gives CDR1 SGHVS, CDR2 FNYEAQ. This CDR3 is 15 amino acids long. This CDR3 is CASSLQTDGNEKLFF. The DNA for the CDR3 is TGTGCCAGCAGCTTGCAGACAGATGGGAATGAAAAACTGTTTTTT.

The rearrangement uses TRBV30 and TRBJ1-3, with 9 nucleotides matching TRBD1. The length of the CDR3 is 15 residues. In germline, CDR1 is GTSNPN, CDR2 SVGIG (reference sequence). V was clipped by 2 bases and J by 2 bases; unmatched bases: 4. CDR3 sequence: CAWSRTGAAGNTIYF. DNA of the CDR3: TGTGCCTGGAGTCGGACAGGGGCAGCTGGAAACACCATATATTTT.

This chain joins TRBV5-4 and TRBJ2-7; 7 nucleotides match TRBD2. The CDR3 spans 13 residues. CDR1 is SGHNT and CDR2 is YYREEE in the germline V gene (reference sequence). Trimming cost V 0 bases and J 3 bases; bases outside gene matches: 0. CDR3: CASSLASGYEQYF. CDR3 bases: TGTGCCAGCAGCTTGGCTAGCGGCTACGAGCAGTACTTC.

The chain carries TRBV6-1 and TRBJ2-7, with 8 bases that match TRBD1. The CDR3 extends over 12 amino acids. CDR1 is MNHNS, CDR2 SASEGT, per germline. Trimming took 1 base from V and 9 from J; bases not matched to a gene: 2. Here the CDR3 reads CASSEGQGTQYF. CDR3 bases: TGTGCCAGCAGTGAAGGACAGGGGACGCAGTACTTC.

This clone was seen only once. J is TRBJ1-2 and V is TRBV25-1; D not resolved. Germline V CDR1 and CDR2: MGHDK, SYGVNS. The CDR3 loop spans 12 amino acids. Trimming shortened V by 3 bases and J by 8 bases, and 10 bases separated the two germline ends. CDR3 DNA sequence: TGTGCCAGCAGTGATTTTGGCGGAGGCTACACCTTC. This translates into CASSDFGGGYTF.

This chain connects TRBV25-1 to TRBJ1-2; tentative D call: TRBD1 (6 bases). The length of the CDR3 is 14 residues. Per germline, CDR1 MGHDK and CDR2 SYGVNS. The ends were cut back, 2 bases at V and 8 bases at J, with 15 bases in the middle. In DNA form, the CDR3 reads TGTGCCAGCAGTGAAGAGGGGAAGGGGGGGGGCTACACCTTC. This gives the protein CASSEEGKGGGYTF.

The CDR3 here is CASSAGLARNEQFF. The CDR3 DNA sequence: TGTGCCAGCAGCGCGGGACTAGCGAGGAATGAGCAGTTCTTC. The chain employs TRBV5-8 and TRBJ2-1; 10 bases align to TRBD2. This CDR3 is built from 14 residues. Germline loops: CDR1 SGHTS, CDR2 YDEGEE. V lost 4 bases and J lost 7; bases outside the gene matches: 5.

The chain is built from TRBV9 and TRBJ2-2, with D tentatively TRBD2 (6 bases). The CDR3 spans 15 residues. CDR1 is SGDLS, CDR2 YYNGEE, per germline. With 6 bases removed from V and 5 bases from J, the gap between germline ends came to 17 bases. The CDR3 DNA reads as TGTGCCAGCACCCAGCGCGGGGATGGTACCGGGGAGCTGTTTTTT. This codes for CASTQRGDGTGELFF.